The 19 T cell receptor beta chains reported below all come from one sample, sequenced in a study of identical twins. TCRdb itself ran the 5' RACE reads through MiXCR, one entry per CDR3 protein. Of roughly 250,000 distinct CDR3 sequences listed, 6% to 8.5% are singletons. The same data also contributed to another study, on yellow fever vaccine responses in identical twins.

The sample was CD8+ T cells sorted from blood. The origin of the receptors is a woman aged 18-29 years in good health.

A few counts support this clonotype. The J gene is TRBJ2-7, the V gene TRBV27; 10 nucleotides line up with TRBD2. The CDR3 runs to 15 residues. V lost 6 bases and J lost 3; bases outside the gene matches: 8. CDR1 MNHEY and CDR2 SMNVEV come from the germline V gene (reference sequence). This chain's CDR3 is CASSFLAGEYYEQYF. Written as DNA, the CDR3 is TGTGCCAGCAGCTTCCTAGCGGGAGAATACTACGAGCAGTACTTC.

The CDR3, as DNA: TGTGCCAGCAGCCTGGGGGTAGCGGCAACTCACTCCTACGAGCAGTACTTC. Its translation: CASSLGVAATHSYEQYF. The chain carries TRBV5-6 and TRBJ2-7; D perhaps matches TRBD2 (6 bases). The V gene lost 4 bases and the J gene lost 0 bases, with 20 bases spanning the gap. Germline CDR1 reads SGHDT; CDR2 reads YYEEEE. The CDR3 extends over 17 amino acids.

This chain links TRBV7-8 with TRBJ2-7; TRBD1 aligns across 7 bases. V lost 3 bases to trimming and J lost 2 bases; unmatched junction nucleotides: 13. The germline CDR1 and CDR2 sequences are SGHVS and FQNEAQ. The CDR3 totals 17 residues. The CDR3 coding sequence is TGTGCCAGCAGCTTCGAAGAGGACAGGCTGCTGGCCTACGAGCAGTACTTC. Its protein product is CASSFEEDRLLAYEQYF.

A few counts support this clonotype. This chain joins TRBV6-5 and TRBJ2-5; 8 nucleotides line up with TRBD1. The CDR3 sequence is 14 residues long. V shed 2 bases and J 5 bases; nucleotides not matched to a gene: 4. Germline values: CDR1 MNHEY, CDR2 SVGAGI. The CDR3 sequence is CASSYGQGVETQYF. In DNA, the CDR3 is TGTGCCAGCAGTTACGGACAGGGCGTTGAGACCCAGTACTTC.

The V gene is TRBV6-2 or TRBV6-3, the J gene TRBJ2-6; no definite D call. V was trimmed by 0 bases and J by 0 bases, leaving 6 bases between them. Germline V gene data show CDR1 as MNHEY and CDR2 as SVGEGT. CDR3 length equals 16 residues. This CDR3 is CASSYSRTSGANVLTF. The CDR3 nucleotides read TGTGCCAGCAGTTACTCGCGGACCTCTGGGGCCAACGTCCTGACTTTC.

This clonotype was counted many times. This rearrangement joins TRBV29-1 to TRBJ2-5, with D perhaps TRBD1 (5 bases). The CDR3 runs to 14 residues. Germline values: CDR1 SQVTM, CDR2 ANQGSEA. V shed 5 bases and J shed 1 base, with 14 bases lying between them. The CDR3, as DNA: TGCAGCGTTTGGGCTGACAGTCTCCAAGAGACCCAGTACTTC. It specifies CSVWADSLQETQYF. Full variable domain (outside the CDR3, taken from reference TRBV29-1 and TRBJ2-5): SAVISQKPSRDICQRGTSLTIQCQVDSQVTMMFWYRQQPGQSLTLIATANQGSEATYESGFVIDKFPISRPNLTFSTLTVSNMSPEDSSIYLCSVWADSLQETQYFGPGTRLLVL.

J is TRBJ2-1 and V is TRBV5-6, with D unclear. V lost 0 bases to trimming and J lost 1 base, with 11 bases between them. The CDR3 sequence is 16 residues long. The germline V gene has CDR1 SGHDT and CDR2 YYEEEE. The CDR3 nucleotides are TGTGCCAGCAGCTTGGCCGGTCGGTTTTCCTACAATGAGCAGTTCTTC. Translated: CASSLAGRFSYNEQFF.

This clonotype has a handful of counts. The chain couples TRBV7-6 to TRBJ1-2; D uncertain. CDR3 length equals 15 residues. Trimming cost V 1 base and J 2 bases, with 11 bases left between them. Germline V gene sequence: CDR1 SGHVS, CDR2 FNYEAQ. CDR3: CASSLVPRPNYGYTF. CDR3 coding DNA: TGTGCCAGCAGCTTAGTCCCAAGACCGAACTATGGCTACACCTTC. The entire variable domain, with the rest obtained from reference TRBV7-6 and TRBJ1-2, is as follows: GAGVSQSPRYKVTKRGQDVALRCDPISGHVSLYWYRQALGQGPEFLTYFNYEAQQDKSGLPNDRFSAERPEGSISTLTIQRTEQRDSAMYRCASSLVPRPNYGYTFGSGTRLTVV.

V is TRBV12-3 or TRBV12-4 and J is TRBJ2-1, with 10 bases matching TRBD2. Unmatched junction bases numbered 7, after V lost 3 bases and J lost 8 bases. This CDR3 has 15 amino acids. This chain's CDR3 is CASSFVSGRNDEQFF. The CDR3 DNA sequence: TGTGCCAGCAGTTTTGTTAGCGGGAGGAACGATGAGCAGTTCTTC.

Only a few counts were recorded for this clonotype. The V gene is TRBV24-1, the J gene TRBJ2-1, with 10 bases that match TRBD1. The CDR3 has 16 residues. Germline lookup yields CDR1 KGHDR and CDR2 SFDVKD. V was pared by 5 bases and J by 4 bases, with 7 bases of the junction left unmatched. CDR3 protein: CATSGTGTGVYNEQFF. CDR3 sequence (DNA): TGTGCCACCAGTGGGACCGGGACAGGGGTTTACAATGAGCAGTTCTTC.

This clonotype was observed a handful of times. V and J are TRBV10-3 and TRBJ2-5; TRBD1 is a possible D gene (6 bases). Trimming took 6 bases from V and 5 from J, leaving 19 bases between them. CDR1 and CDR2 from the germline V gene are ENHRY and SYGVKD. This CDR3 spans 15 amino acids. The DNA for the CDR3 is TGTGCCATCAGAACAGCTTTGGGGGCAGGGGAGACCCAGTACTTC. Its protein product is CAIRTALGAGETQYF.

This clonotype was recorded many times. The chain is built from TRBV10-3 and TRBJ2-1; TRBD2 is a possible D gene (5 bases). Germline assignment: CDR1 ENHRY and CDR2 SYGVKD. V was pared by 0 bases and J by 4 bases, with 19 bases between. This CDR3 region has 18 residues. In DNA form, the CDR3 reads TGTGCCATCAGTGAGTCGAGTTTGCGGGTCACTGGATACAATGAGCAGTTCTTC. Translation: CAISESSLRVTGYNEQFF.

About this clonotype itself: Given the absence of the conserved phenylalanine or tryptophan at the CDR3 end, a read error is likely. This chain links TRBV7-9 with TRBJ2-1; 9 positions match TRBD2. There are 16 residues in the CDR3. CDR1 and CDR2 (germline): SEHNR, FQNEAQ (reference sequence). The trim removed 6 bases at V and 3 bases at J, leaving 9 bases unmatched. The CDR3 reads CASSFPGTSSYNEQFL. In DNA, the CDR3 is TGTGCCAGCAGTTTTCCTGGGACTAGCAGCTACAATGAGCAGTTCTTG.

This clonotype was detected a few times. The chain has TRBV6-2 or TRBV6-3 and TRBJ2-3; D perhaps matches TRBD1 (5 bases). The CDR3 totals 15 residues. V gave up 1 base and J gave up 4 bases, with 12 bases separating them. Per germline, CDR1 MNHEY and CDR2 SVGEGT. This CDR3 reads CASSYFAGLADTQYF. DNA for the CDR3: TGTGCCAGCAGTTACTTTGCAGGGTTGGCAGATACGCAGTATTTT.

This clonotype was seen ten or more times. This rearrangement joins TRBV4-1 to TRBJ2-5; D possibly corresponds to TRBD1 (5 bases). Trimming stripped 0 bases from V and 2 bases from J, with 13 bases between. The germline V gene encodes CDR1 MGHRA and CDR2 YSYEKL. This CDR3 is 16 amino acids long. The CDR3 sequence is CASSQDSFDRQETQYF. CDR3 in DNA: TGCGCCAGCAGCCAAGATTCGTTCGACAGACAAGAGACCCAGTACTTC.

This clonotype appeared a few times. The chain carries TRBV5-6 and TRBJ2-2; D is undetermined. The germline V gene has CDR1 SGHDT and CDR2 YYEEEE. V was pared by 4 bases and J by 1 base, with 8 bases between. The CDR3 is made up of 14 amino acids. This chain's CDR3 is CASSTSLNTGELFF. The CDR3 DNA is TGTGCCAGCAGCACATCTTTGAACACCGGGGAGCTGTTTTTT.

The gene calls are TRBV7-9 and TRBJ1-4, with D possibly being TRBD1 (6 bases). The CDR3 consists of 17 residues. CDR1 and CDR2 (germline): SEHNR, FQNEAQ (reference sequence). Trimming left V 6 bases short and J 0 bases short, with 17 bases between. The chain's CDR3 is CASRQTGTPPTNEKLFF. CDR3 in DNA: TGTGCCAGCAGACAAACCGGGACACCTCCAACTAATGAAAAACTGTTTTTT.

This clonotype was counted at least ten times. The rearrangement links TRBV5-1 to TRBJ2-1, with 8 bases aligning to TRBD1. CDR1 and CDR2 (germline): SGHRS, YFSETQ. CDR3 length: 16 amino acids. V trimming: 0 bases; J trimming: 8 bases; junction bases outside the gene matches: 10. CDR3 region: CASSLVSGQVGDEQFF. CDR3 sequence (DNA): TGCGCCAGCAGCTTGGTTTCGGGACAGGTGGGAGATGAGCAGTTCTTC.

This sequence joins TRBV28 and TRBJ2-2; unclear D gene. Trimming took off 5 bases at V and 7 bases at J, with 14 bases between the two ends. Germline lookup yields CDR1 MDHEN and CDR2 SYDVKM. CDR3 length equals 14 residues. CDR3 nucleotide sequence: TGTGCCAGCAGTCAGTGGGGTTCAGGCGGGGAGCTGTTTTTT. Translation: CASSQWGSGGELFF.